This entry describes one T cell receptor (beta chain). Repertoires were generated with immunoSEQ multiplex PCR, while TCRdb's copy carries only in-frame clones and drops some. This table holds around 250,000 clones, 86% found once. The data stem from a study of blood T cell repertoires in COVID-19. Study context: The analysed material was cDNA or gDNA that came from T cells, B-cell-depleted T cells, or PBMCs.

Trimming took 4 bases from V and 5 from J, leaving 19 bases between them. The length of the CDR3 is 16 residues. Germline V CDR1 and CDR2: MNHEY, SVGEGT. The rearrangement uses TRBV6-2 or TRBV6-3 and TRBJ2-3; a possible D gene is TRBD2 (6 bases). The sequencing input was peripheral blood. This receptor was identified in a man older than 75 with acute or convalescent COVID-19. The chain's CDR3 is CASSSSTSVGGDTQYF. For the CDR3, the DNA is TGTGCCAGCAGTTCCTCCACAAGTGTGGGGGGAGATACGCAGTATTTT.